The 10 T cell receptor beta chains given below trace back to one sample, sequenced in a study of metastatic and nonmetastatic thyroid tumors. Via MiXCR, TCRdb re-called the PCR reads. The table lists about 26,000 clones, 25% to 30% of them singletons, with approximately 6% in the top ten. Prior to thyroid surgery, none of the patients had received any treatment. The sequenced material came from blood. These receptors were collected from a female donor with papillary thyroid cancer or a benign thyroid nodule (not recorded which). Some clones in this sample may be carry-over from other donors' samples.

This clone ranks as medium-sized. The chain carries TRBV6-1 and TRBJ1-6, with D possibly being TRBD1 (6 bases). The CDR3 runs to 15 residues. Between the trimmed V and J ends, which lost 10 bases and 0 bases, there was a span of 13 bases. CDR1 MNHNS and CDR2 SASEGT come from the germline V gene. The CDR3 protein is CATRDTSSYNSPLHF. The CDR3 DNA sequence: TGTGCCACCCGGGACACCAGCTCCTATAATTCACCCCTCCACTTT.

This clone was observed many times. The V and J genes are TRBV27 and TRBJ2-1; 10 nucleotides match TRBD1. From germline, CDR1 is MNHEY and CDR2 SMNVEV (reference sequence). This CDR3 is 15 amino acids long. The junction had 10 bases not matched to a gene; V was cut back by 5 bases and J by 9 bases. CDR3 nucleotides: TGTGCCAGCAGTGCTCGGACAGGGGGGATTGGTGAGCAGTTCTTC. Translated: CASSARTGGIGEQFF.

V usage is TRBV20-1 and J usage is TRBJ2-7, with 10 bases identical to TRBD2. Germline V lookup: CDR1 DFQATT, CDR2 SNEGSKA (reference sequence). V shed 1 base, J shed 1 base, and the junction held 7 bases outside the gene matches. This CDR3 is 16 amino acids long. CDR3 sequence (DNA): TGCAGTGCTAGAGCCCTACTAGCGGGAATATCCTACGAGCAGTACTTC. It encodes CSARALLAGISYEQYF.

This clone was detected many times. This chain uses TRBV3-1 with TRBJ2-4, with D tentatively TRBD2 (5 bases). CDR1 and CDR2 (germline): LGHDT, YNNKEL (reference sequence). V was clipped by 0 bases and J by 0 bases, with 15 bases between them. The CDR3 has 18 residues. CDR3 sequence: CASSQDFRRGLAKNIQYF. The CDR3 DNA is TGTGCCAGCAGCCAAGATTTCCGTCGTGGACTAGCCAAAAACATTCAGTACTTC.

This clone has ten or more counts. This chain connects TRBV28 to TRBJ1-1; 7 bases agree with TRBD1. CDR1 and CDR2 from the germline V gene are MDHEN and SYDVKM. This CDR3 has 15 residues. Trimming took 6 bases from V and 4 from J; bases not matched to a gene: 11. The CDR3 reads CASSLNRGWGTEAFF. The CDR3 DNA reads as TGTGCCAGCAGCCTAAACAGGGGTTGGGGCACTGAAGCTTTCTTT.

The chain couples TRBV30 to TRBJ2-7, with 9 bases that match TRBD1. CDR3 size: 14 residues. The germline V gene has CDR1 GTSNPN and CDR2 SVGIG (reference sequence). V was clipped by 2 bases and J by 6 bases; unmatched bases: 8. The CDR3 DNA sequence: TGTGCCTGGAGTCGGGACAGGGTGGGCGGCGAGCAGTACTTC. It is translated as CAWSRDRVGGEQYF.

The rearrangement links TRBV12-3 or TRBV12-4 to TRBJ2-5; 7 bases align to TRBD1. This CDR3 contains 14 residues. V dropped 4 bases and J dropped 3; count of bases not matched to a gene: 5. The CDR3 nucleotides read TGTGCCAGCAGTTATACCGGGACAGAAGAGACCCAGTACTTC. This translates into CASSYTGTEETQYF.

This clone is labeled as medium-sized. CDR3 DNA: TGCGCCAGCAGCCTCAACACTAACTATGGCTACACCTTC. Residues: CASSLNTNYGYTF. The chain couples TRBV5-1 to TRBJ1-2; no firm D call. Trimming took 4 bases from V and 0 from J, leaving 7 bases between them. Germline CDR1 reads SGHRS; CDR2 reads YFSETQ. The CDR3 has 13 amino acids. Using reference TRBV5-1 and TRBJ1-2 for the parts outside the CDR3, the full variable domain is KAGVTQTPRYLIKTRGQQVTLSCSPISGHRSVSWYQQTPGQGLQFLFEYFSETQRNKGNFPGRFSGRQFSNSRSEMNVSTLELGDSALYLCASSLNTNYGYTFGSGTRLTVV.

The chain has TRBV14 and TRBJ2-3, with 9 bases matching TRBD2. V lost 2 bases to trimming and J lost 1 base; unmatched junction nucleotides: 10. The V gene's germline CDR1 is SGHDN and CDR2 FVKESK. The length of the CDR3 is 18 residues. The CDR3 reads CASSQSSGSSRRTDTQYF. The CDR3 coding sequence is TGTGCCAGCAGCCAAAGTAGCGGGAGTAGCAGGCGCACAGATACGCAGTATTTT.

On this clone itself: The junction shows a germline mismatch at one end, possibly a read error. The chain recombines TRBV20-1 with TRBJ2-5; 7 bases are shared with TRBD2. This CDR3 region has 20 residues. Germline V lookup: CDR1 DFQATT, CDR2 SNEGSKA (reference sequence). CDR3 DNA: TGCAGTGCTAGAACCCGGGTGGGCGGGAGTTTTGACTCGGTCCAAGAGACCAAGTACTTC. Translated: CSARTRVGGSFDSVQETKYF.